These 16 T cell receptor beta chains originate from one sample sequenced in a study of blood T cell repertoires in COVID-19. Repertoires were generated with immunoSEQ multiplex PCR, while TCRdb's copy carries only in-frame clones and drops some. The sample holds about 150,000 clones, about 80% seen once. The sample consisted of peripheral blood. These receptor sequences come from a man aged 55 to 70 with acute or convalescent COVID-19.

V gene TRBV19 combines with J gene TRBJ2-5; maybe TRBD1 (5 bases). Germline loops: CDR1 LNHDA, CDR2 SQIVND (reference sequence). V was cut by 7 bases and J by 6 bases, with 18 bases left in between. This CDR3 spans 14 amino acids. The CDR3 DNA sequence: TGTGCCAGTACCGCTCATCCACAGGAACAGACCCAGTACTTC. This gives the protein CASTAHPQEQTQYF.

The genes are TRBV4-2 and TRBJ1-2; D ambiguous. Germline lookup yields CDR1 LGHNA and CDR2 YNFKEQ. V gave up 0 bases and J gave up 0 bases, with 8 bases separating them. This CDR3 contains 15 residues. CDR3 protein: CASSQDRSANYGYTF. CDR3 DNA sequence: TGTGCCAGCAGCCAAGACCGGAGCGCTAACTATGGCTACACCTTC.

This CDR3 is CASSQITTRGSNYGYTF. CDR3 bases: TGTGCCAGCAGCCAAATTACAACCAGGGGCTCTAACTATGGCTACACCTTC. This sequence joins TRBV3-1 (or the pseudogene TRBV3-2) and TRBJ1-2; D perhaps matches TRBD1 (6 bases). CDR3 size: 17 residues. Trimming took off 2 bases at V and 0 bases at J, with 16 bases between the two ends. Germline V gives CDR1 LGHDT, CDR2 YNNKEL (reference sequence).

The chain uses TRBV7-8 and TRBJ1-3; 7 bases map to TRBD1. V shed 4 bases, J shed 2 bases, and the junction held 5 bases outside the gene matches. CDR3 length: 15 amino acids. Germline CDR1 SGHVS, CDR2 FQNEAQ. DNA for the CDR3: TGTGCCAGCAGCTCTATCGACAGGGCTGGAAACACCATATATTTT. Translating gives CASSSIDRAGNTIYF.

This clone was counted a few times. The V gene is TRBV12-3 or TRBV12-4, the J gene TRBJ1-5; D gene uncertain. This CDR3 has 13 residues. V lost 6 bases and J 7 bases, leaving 13 bases between the germline ends. CDR3 residues: CASSLKEEQPQHF. The CDR3 DNA is TGTGCCAGCAGCCTGAAGGAGGAACAGCCCCAGCATTTT.

The chain has TRBV6-6 and TRBJ1-5; TRBD1 matches 12 bases. From germline, CDR1 is MNHNY and CDR2 SVGAGI (reference sequence). V lost 2 bases, J lost 3 bases, and 2 bases stayed unmatched. CDR3 length: 16 amino acids. CDR3 amino acids: CASSYGTGGINQPQHF. The CDR3 region has the DNA TGTGCCAGCAGTTACGGGACAGGGGGCATCAATCAGCCCCAGCATTTT.

This chain connects TRBV2 to TRBJ2-7; D is possibly TRBD1 (6 bases). The length of the CDR3 is 11 residues. Germline V gene lookup returns CDR1 SNHLY and CDR2 FYNNEI. V gave up 8 bases and J gave up 1 base, with 6 bases separating them. CDR3 loop: CASGQSYEQYF. CDR3 coding DNA: TGTGCCAGCGGACAGTCCTACGAGCAGTACTTC.

CDR3 sequence (DNA): TGCGCCAGCAGCTTGGGGAGTGCAACTAATGAAAAACTGTTTTTT. It yields the protein CASSLGSATNEKLFF. The V call is TRBV5-1, the J call TRBJ1-4; no clear D. CDR3 length equals 15 residues. Germline lookup yields CDR1 SGHRS and CDR2 YFSETQ. V gave up 0 bases and J gave up 0 bases, with 6 bases separating them.

The chain combines TRBV28 with TRBJ2-6; TRBD1 might be the D (5 bases). Germline lookup yields CDR1 MDHEN and CDR2 SYDVKM. With 6 bases removed from V and 4 bases from J, the gap between germline ends came to 13 bases. This CDR3 contains 15 residues. CDR3 amino acids: CASSKPGFGANVLTF. CDR3 DNA sequence: TGTGCCAGCAGCAAACCAGGGTTCGGGGCCAACGTCCTGACTTTC. The full variable domain, its missing parts supplied by reference TRBV28 and TRBJ2-6, is DVKVTQSSRYLVKRTGEKVFLECVQDMDHENMFWYRQDPGLGLRLIYFSYDVKMKEKGDIPEGYSVSREKKERFSLILESASTNQTSMYLCASSKPGFGANVLTFGAGSRLTVL.

The CDR3 nucleotides read TGTGCCAGCAGCTCCGGGACACCTTATGGCTACACCTTC. Translation: CASSSGTPYGYTF. The chain uses TRBV7-2 and TRBJ1-2; D is perhaps TRBD1 (6 bases). The CDR3 is 13 residues long. The V gene's germline CDR1 is SGHTA and CDR2 FQGNSA. Deletions cut 4 bases from V and 5 bases from J, with 11 bases between.

The J gene is TRBJ2-3, the V gene TRBV4-3; 15 bases align to TRBD2. The CDR3 is made up of 18 amino acids. The V segment lost 1 base and the J segment 4 bases; nucleotides outside the gene matches: 6. CDR1 LGHNA and CDR2 YSLEER come from the germline V gene. In nucleotides, the CDR3 is TGCGCCAGCAGCCAAGGGGGACTAGCGGGAGGAGTTGCAGATACGCAGTATTTT. This encodes CASSQGGLAGGVADTQYF.

This clone was seen only a few times. The rearrangement links TRBV2 to TRBJ1-1, with TRBD1 matching over 7 bases. The length of the CDR3 is 13 residues. Germline CDR1 is SNHLY and CDR2 is FYNNEI. V shed 7 bases and J 6 bases; nucleotides not matched to a gene: 8. The CDR3 protein is CASNQGVSPEAFF. CDR3 in DNA: TGTGCCAGCAATCAGGGGGTGTCGCCTGAAGCTTTCTTT.

This chain connects TRBV28 to TRBJ2-2; 8 positions match TRBD2. The ends lost 6 bases at V and 5 bases at J; junction bases unmatched: 8. The CDR3 is 15 amino acids. Germline V CDR1 and CDR2: MDHEN, SYDVKM. In DNA form, the CDR3 reads TGTGCCAGCAGACCAGCGGGAGCAGGGACCGGGGAGCTGTTTTTT. As protein: CASRPAGAGTGELFF.

This chain joins TRBV12-5 and TRBJ2-3, with D unclear. Germline CDR1 and CDR2: LGHNT and FRNRAP. This CDR3 is 12 amino acids long. V lost 0 bases and J lost 8, with 6 bases in between. Here the CDR3 DNA reads TGTGCTAGTGGTTTGGTTATTCCTACGCAGTATTTT. Residues: CASGLVIPTQYF.

The chain recombines TRBV5-5 with TRBJ1-1; 8 bases match TRBD1. The germline gives CDR1 SGHKS, CDR2 YYEKEE (reference sequence). The V gene end was trimmed by 4 bases and the J gene end by 4 bases; junction bases not matched to a gene: 9. The CDR3 runs to 15 residues. The CDR3 sequence: CASSLFQGASTEAFF. The CDR3 DNA follows: TGTGCCAGCAGCCTTTTCCAGGGGGCTTCCACTGAAGCTTTCTTT.

This chain connects TRBV3-1 (or the pseudogene TRBV3-2) to TRBJ1-5; D is unresolved. The CDR3 sequence is 16 residues long. The germline V gene encodes CDR1 LGHDT and CDR2 YNNKEL (reference sequence). Trimming took 1 base from V and 0 from J, leaving 10 bases between them. CDR3 coding DNA: TGTGCCAGCAGCCAAGGGGCAGCCGATAGCAATCAGCCCCAGCATTTT. Protein product: CASSQGAADSNQPQHF.